The entry that follows covers one TCR beta chain sequence. The data belong to a study of blood T cell repertoires in COVID-19. Trimming took 0 bases from V and 6 from J, leaving 14 bases between them. This CDR3 has 15 residues. Looked up from germline, CDR1 is LGHNA and CDR2 is YNFKEQ. Study processing details: Amplification of reference gene primers was used by the study to estimate nucleated cell counts. Data came from immunoSEQ multiplex PCR; TCRdb stores just in-frame clones and leaves some out. V, J and clone size are taken as reported in that table, and D and trimming were inferred from the DNA itself. The data hold approximately 99,000 clones, with roughly 86% observed a single time.

The sample comprised peripheral blood. The genes are TRBV4-2 and TRBJ1-2; the D gene is possibly TRBD1 (5 bases). This clonotype originated in a woman aged 55-69 years in a cohort sampled during active or convalescent COVID-19. The CDR3: CASSQDHGGANGYTF. Here the CDR3 DNA reads TGTGCCAGCAGCCAAGATCATGGAGGGGCCAATGGCTACACCTTC.